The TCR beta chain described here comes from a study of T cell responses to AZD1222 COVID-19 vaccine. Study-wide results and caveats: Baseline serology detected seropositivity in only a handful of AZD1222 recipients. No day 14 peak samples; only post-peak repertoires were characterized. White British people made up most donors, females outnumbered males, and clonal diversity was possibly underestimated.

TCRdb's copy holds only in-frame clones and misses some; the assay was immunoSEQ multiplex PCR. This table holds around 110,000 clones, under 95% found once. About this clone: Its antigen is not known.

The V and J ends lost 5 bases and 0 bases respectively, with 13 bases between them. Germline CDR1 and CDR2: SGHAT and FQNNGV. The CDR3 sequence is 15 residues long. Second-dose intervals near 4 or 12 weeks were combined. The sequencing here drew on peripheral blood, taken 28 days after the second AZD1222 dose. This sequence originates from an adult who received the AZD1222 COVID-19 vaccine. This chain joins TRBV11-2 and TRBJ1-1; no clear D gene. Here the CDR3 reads CASSADGNLNTEAFF. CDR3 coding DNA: TGTGCCAGCAGCGCCGACGGGAACCTGAACACTGAAGCTTTCTTT.